This T cell receptor beta chain was documented in a study of CD8 T cells in ankylosing spondylitis (dated by TCRdb to 2016 to 2017). For context, the study as a whole: The study profiled T cell receptor beta repertoires in healthy donors and ankylosing spondylitis patients to find disease-linked TCR variants. In total, the full study cohort was made up of some 100 healthy donors and 25 or so ankylosing spondylitis patients. Samples of peripheral blood were taken, and for ankylosing spondylitis patients, synovial fluid was collected as well. Beyond this particular receptor, the publication reports: The disease-linked clones showed a CD8+ phenotype and occurred at relatively low frequencies in peripheral blood. Significant enrichment of the disease-linked clones was reported in matched synovial fluid samples from ankylosing spondylitis patients. Some TCR beta motif variants had previously been reported in synovial fluid and blood of reactive arthritis patients, which suggested common disease-initiation mechanisms. Blood from ankylosing spondylitis patients appeared to be characterized by a TCR beta motif composed of about eight highly homologous amino acid variants.

To note about this clonotype: No cognate antigen has been identified for it. Within one base of it there is no much larger clone, and no base qualities were kept.

Instrument on record: Illumina HiSeq 2500. Quantitative 5'-RACE with molecular barcodes was used to prepare TCR beta libraries. The paper's processing steps were these. Disease-linked TCR variants were identified with a new computational method built on a probabilistic model of VDJ rearrangement. TCRdb reprocessing: public reads trimmed at Q25 with fastp, clones called with MiXCR, in-frame beta chains kept. Merged by CDR3 protein, the rows form single entries marked with the most common genes and DNA. These V and J calls originate from TCRdb's pipeline instead of the authors' own analysis. The sample contains 250,000 to 400,000 distinct CDR3 sequences, roughly 11% of them found a single time. The ten biggest clones cover about 10% of the sample. Reading from cysteine to phenylalanine, the CDR3 counts 15 amino acids. CDR3 DNA only is kept here, 45 bases in frame from base 1. V gives up 5 bases and J gives up 6 bases, and the segment between their germline ends measures 18 bases. CDR1 and CDR2 (SEHNR, FQNEAQ) derive from the germline V gene (reference sequence).

The source is a female donor with ankylosing spondylitis or in good health (not recorded which). The chain uses TRBV7-9 and TRBJ2-3; the D gene is perhaps TRBD1 or TRBD2, as each covers 6 bases. The sequencing sample was made of blood, either unsorted or a sorted T cell fraction (not recorded which). The CDR3 region has the sequence CASSPRGAVGDTQYF. In nucleotide form, the sequence is TGTGCCAGCAGCCCGAGGGGGGCCGTCGGGGATACGCAGTATTTT.